One sample yielded the 12 T cell receptor beta chains listed below, sequenced in a study of T-cell memory formation after mild COVID-19. A single record per CDR3 protein comes from TCRdb applying MiXCR to the 5' RACE reads. The table lists around 300,000 distinct CDR3 sequences, about a sixth of them singletons. Material for sequencing was PBMCs or a T cell subset sorted from them (not recorded which). Receptors originate from a man between 18 and 35 years old who had mild COVID-19 (a few samples of this study predate the infection). Cell type and time point are not known.

The J gene is TRBJ1-4, the V gene TRBV6-5, with 10 bases identical to TRBD1. Germline V lookup: CDR1 MNHEY, CDR2 SVGAGI. V shed 6 bases, J shed 8 bases, and the junction held 6 bases outside the gene matches. CDR3 length: 14 amino acids. The DNA of the CDR3 is TGTGCCAGCAGCAGACAGGGGGCCAAGGAAAAACTGTTTTTT. Encoded protein: CASSRQGAKEKLFF.

J is TRBJ2-1 and V is TRBV9; D gene ambiguous. Germline V gene lookup returns CDR1 SGDLS and CDR2 YYNGEE. V gave up 0 bases and J gave up 0 bases, with 7 bases separating them. The CDR3 loop spans 15 amino acids. CDR3 sequence: CASSVGAYSYNEQFF. CDR3 bases: TGTGCCAGCAGCGTAGGAGCTTACTCCTACAATGAGCAGTTCTTC.

This clonotype has just a few counts. The V and J genes are TRBV5-1 and TRBJ1-1; D is ambiguous. The V gene lost 0 bases and the J gene lost 0 bases, with 15 bases spanning the gap. Germline V gene data show CDR1 as SGHRS and CDR2 as YFSETQ. This CDR3 comprises 17 residues. The DNA for the CDR3 is TGCGCCAGCAGCTTGGAGTGGGTAGGGATGATGAACACTGAAGCTTTCTTT. It specifies CASSLEWVGMMNTEAFF.

This clonotype has just a few counts. V and J are TRBV7-3 and TRBJ1-6; D is perhaps TRBD1 (5 bases). Trimming took off 4 bases at V and 4 bases at J, with 8 bases between the two ends. CDR1 and CDR2 from the germline V gene are SGHTA and FQGTGA. The CDR3 has 14 residues. CDR3 in amino acids: CASSSTAYNSPLHF. The DNA of the CDR3 is TGTGCCAGCAGCTCGACAGCATATAATTCACCCCTCCACTTT. The full variable domain, its missing parts supplied by reference TRBV7-3 and TRBJ1-6, is GAGVSQTPSNKVTEKGKYVELRCDPISGHTALYWYRQSLGQGPEFLIYFQGTGAADDSGLPNDRFFAVRPEGSVSTLKIQRTERGDSAVYLCASSSTAYNSPLHFGNGTRLTVT.

The sample holds a few counts of this clonotype. The chain is built from TRBV6-5 and TRBJ2-5; TRBD1 is a possible D gene (5 bases). There are 14 residues in the CDR3. Germline CDR1 MNHEY, CDR2 SVGAGI. Between the trimmed V and J ends, which lost 4 bases and 5 bases, there was a span of 14 bases. The CDR3 region is CASSLIQGLETQYF. DNA of the CDR3: TGTGCCAGCAGTTTAATTCAGGGTCTGGAGACCCAGTACTTC.

The chain is built from TRBV6-5 and TRBJ2-5; TRBD1 matches 8 bases. The length of the CDR3 is 15 residues. Germline V CDR1 and CDR2: MNHEY, SVGAGI. V trimming: 5 bases; J trimming: 7 bases; junction bases outside the gene matches: 12. This chain's CDR3 is CASSPSPDRAVTQYF. CDR3 in DNA: TGTGCCAGCAGTCCATCCCCGGACAGGGCAGTGACCCAGTACTTC.

V usage is TRBV4-1 and J usage is TRBJ1-5; D gene ambiguous. The V end was cut by 3 bases, the J end by 2 bases, with 11 bases between. Germline lookup yields CDR1 MGHRA and CDR2 YSYEKL. This CDR3 region has 15 residues. The CDR3: CASSQLGRGNQPQHF. The CDR3 nucleotides are TGCGCCAGCAGCCAGTTAGGACGGGGCAATCAGCCCCAGCATTTT.

This clonotype was seen once. The genes are TRBV5-1 and TRBJ2-3, with D perhaps TRBD1 (6 bases). Germline V gene lookup returns CDR1 SGHRS and CDR2 YFSETQ. The CDR3 contains 18 residues. V was shortened by 5 bases and J by 0 bases, with 22 bases between the two germline ends. As DNA, the CDR3 is TGCGCCAGCAGGTCAGGGGCGAGATTGCTAACTAGCACAGATACGCAGTATTTT. This encodes CASRSGARLLTSTDTQYF.

This clonotype was observed once. The chain is built from TRBV15 and TRBJ2-5, with 10 bases aligning to TRBD1. The V gene's germline CDR1 is LNHNV and CDR2 YYDKDF (reference sequence). Trimming cost V 0 bases and J 4 bases; bases outside gene matches: 5. CDR3 length: 16 residues. The DNA of the CDR3 is TGTGCCACCAGCAGAGATCTCCGGGACAGGGGAGAGACCCAGTACTTC. The encoded protein is CATSRDLRDRGETQYF.

The genes are TRBV30 and TRBJ2-7; tentative D call: TRBD1 (5 bases). CDR1 is GTSNPN and CDR2 is SVGIG in the germline V gene (reference sequence). The CDR3 runs to 13 residues. V was shortened by 1 base and J by 4 bases, with 11 bases between the two germline ends. The CDR3 nucleotides are TGTGCCTGGAGTGCAGGGATAGGGTACGAGCAGTACTTC. It specifies CAWSAGIGYEQYF.

The V call is TRBV20-1, the J call TRBJ1-5; no firm D call. V was clipped by 3 bases and J by 7 bases, with 16 bases between them. CDR1 and CDR2 (germline): DFQATT, SNEGSKA (reference sequence). The CDR3 contains 14 residues. The CDR3 reads CSASNPDIRQPQHF. As DNA, the CDR3 is TGCAGTGCTAGTAACCCCGACATTAGGCAGCCCCAGCATTTT.

V is TRBV4-3 and J is TRBJ1-2; 9 nucleotides line up with TRBD1. The CDR3 covers 13 residues. The germline V gene has CDR1 LGHNA and CDR2 YSLEER. The V and J ends lost 5 bases and 7 bases, in that order; junction bases with no gene match: 5. This CDR3 is CASSFGQGSGYTF. The CDR3, as DNA: TGCGCCAGCAGCTTTGGACAGGGGAGTGGCTACACCTTC.